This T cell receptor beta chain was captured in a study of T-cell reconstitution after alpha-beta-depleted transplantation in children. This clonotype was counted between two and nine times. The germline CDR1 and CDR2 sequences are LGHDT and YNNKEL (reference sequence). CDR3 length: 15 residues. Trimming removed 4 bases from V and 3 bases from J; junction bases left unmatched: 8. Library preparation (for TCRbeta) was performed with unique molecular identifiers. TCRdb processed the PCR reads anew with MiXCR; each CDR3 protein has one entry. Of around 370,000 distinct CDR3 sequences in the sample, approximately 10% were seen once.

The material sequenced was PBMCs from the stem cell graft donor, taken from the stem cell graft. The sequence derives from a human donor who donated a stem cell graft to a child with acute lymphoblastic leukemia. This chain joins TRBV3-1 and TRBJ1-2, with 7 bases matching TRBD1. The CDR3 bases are TGTGCCAGCAGCCCCAGACAGGGTCGGCACTATGGCTACACCTTC. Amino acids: CASSPRQGRHYGYTF.